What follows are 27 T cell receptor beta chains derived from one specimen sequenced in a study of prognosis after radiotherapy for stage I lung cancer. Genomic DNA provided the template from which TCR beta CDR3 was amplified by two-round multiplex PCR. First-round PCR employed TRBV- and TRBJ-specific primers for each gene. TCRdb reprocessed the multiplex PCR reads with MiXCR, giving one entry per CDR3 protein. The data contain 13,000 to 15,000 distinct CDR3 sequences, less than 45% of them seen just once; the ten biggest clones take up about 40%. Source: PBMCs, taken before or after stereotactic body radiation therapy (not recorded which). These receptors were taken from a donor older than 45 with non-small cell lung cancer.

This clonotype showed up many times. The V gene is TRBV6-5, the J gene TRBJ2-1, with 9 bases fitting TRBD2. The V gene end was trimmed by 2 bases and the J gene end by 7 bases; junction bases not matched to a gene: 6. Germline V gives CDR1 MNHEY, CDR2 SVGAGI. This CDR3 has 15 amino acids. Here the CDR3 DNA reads TGTGCCAGCAGTTACAATTTAGCGGGGGCGAATGAGCAGTTCTTC. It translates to CASSYNLAGANEQFF.

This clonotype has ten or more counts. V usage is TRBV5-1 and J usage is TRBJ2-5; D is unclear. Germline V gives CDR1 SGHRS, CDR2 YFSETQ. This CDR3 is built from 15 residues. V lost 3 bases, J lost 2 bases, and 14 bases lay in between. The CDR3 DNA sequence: TGCGCCAGCAGCTCCCCCCTGGGGTCTCAAGAGACCCAGTACTTC. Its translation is CASSSPLGSQETQYF.

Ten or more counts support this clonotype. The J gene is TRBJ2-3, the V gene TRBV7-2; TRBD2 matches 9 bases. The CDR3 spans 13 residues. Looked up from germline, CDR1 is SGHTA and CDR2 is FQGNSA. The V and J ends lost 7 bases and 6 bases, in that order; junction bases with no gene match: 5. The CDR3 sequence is CASTRGGQDTQYF. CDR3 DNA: TGTGCCAGCACGCGGGGGGGCCAGGATACGCAGTATTTT.

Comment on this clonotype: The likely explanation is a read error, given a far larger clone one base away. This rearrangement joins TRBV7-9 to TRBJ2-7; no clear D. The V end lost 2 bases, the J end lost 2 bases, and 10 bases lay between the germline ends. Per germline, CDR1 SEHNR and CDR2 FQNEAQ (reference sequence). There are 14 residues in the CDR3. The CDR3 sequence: CASSLCLSAYEQYF. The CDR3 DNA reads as TGTGCCAGCAGCTTATGCCTATCAGCCTACGAGCAGTACTTC.

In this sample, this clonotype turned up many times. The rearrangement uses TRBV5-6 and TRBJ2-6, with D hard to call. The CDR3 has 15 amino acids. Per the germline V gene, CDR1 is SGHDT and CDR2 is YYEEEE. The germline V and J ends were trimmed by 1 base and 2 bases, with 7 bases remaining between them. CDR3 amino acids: CASSLRAAGANVLTF. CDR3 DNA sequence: TGTGCCAGCAGCTTGAGGGCAGCTGGGGCCAACGTCCTGACTTTC.

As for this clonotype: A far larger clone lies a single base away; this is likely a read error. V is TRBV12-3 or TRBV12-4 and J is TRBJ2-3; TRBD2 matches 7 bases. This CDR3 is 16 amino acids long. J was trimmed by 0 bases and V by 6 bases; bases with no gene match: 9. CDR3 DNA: TGTGCCAGCAGCCGAAAAGCGGGACCGAGCACAGATACGCAGTATTTT. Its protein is CASSRKAGPSTDTQYF.

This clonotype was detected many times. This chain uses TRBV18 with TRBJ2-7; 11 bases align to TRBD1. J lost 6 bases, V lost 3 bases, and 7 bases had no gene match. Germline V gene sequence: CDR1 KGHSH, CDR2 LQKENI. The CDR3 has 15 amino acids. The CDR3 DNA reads TGTGCCAGCTCACCGGGGACAGGGGGAGGGAGCGAGCAGTACTTC. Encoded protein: CASSPGTGGGSEQYF. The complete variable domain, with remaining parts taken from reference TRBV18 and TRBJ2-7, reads NAGVMQNPRHLVRRRGQEARLRCSPMKGHSHVYWYRQLPEEGLKFMVYLQKENIIDESGMPKERFSAEFPKEGPSILRIQQVVRGDSAAYFCASSPGTGGGSEQYFGPGTRLTVT.

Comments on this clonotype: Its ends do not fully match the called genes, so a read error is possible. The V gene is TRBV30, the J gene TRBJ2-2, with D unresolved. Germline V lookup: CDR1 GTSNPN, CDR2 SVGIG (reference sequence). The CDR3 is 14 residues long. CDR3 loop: CSLTSSPHTGELFF. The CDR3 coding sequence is TGTTCCTTGACAAGTAGCCCCCACACTGGGGAGCTGTTTTTT.

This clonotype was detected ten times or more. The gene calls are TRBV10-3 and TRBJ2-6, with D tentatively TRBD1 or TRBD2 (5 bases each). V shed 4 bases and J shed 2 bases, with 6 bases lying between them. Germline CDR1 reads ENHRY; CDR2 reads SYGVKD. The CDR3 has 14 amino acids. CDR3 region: CAISVGAGANVLTF. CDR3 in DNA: TGTGCCATCAGTGTGGGGGCTGGGGCCAACGTCCTGACTTTC.

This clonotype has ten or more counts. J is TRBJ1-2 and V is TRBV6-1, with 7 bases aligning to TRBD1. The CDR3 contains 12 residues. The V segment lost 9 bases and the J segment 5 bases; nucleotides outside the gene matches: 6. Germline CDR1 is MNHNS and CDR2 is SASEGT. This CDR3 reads CASTGAHYGYTF. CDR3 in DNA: TGTGCCAGTACAGGGGCCCATTATGGCTACACCTTC.

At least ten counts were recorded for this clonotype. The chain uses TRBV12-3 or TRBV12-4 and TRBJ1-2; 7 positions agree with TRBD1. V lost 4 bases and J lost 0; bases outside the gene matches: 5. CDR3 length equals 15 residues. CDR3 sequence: CASSYRGGPNYGYTF. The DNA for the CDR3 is TGTGCCAGCAGTTACAGAGGGGGCCCTAACTATGGCTACACCTTC.

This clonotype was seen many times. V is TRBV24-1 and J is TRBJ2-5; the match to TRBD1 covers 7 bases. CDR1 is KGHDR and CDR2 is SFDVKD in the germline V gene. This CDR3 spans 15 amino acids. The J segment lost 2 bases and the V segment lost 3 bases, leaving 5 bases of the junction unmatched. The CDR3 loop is CATSDPGQIQETQYF. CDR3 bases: TGTGCCACCAGTGATCCGGGACAGATTCAAGAGACCCAGTACTTC.

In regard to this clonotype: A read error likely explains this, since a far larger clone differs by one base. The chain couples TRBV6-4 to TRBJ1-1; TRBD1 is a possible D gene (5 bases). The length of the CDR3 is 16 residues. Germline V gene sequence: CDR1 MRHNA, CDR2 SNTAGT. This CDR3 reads CASSYQSIYRGTEDFF. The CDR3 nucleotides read TGTGCCAGCAGTTACCAATCGATATATAGGGGAACTGAAGATTTCTTT.

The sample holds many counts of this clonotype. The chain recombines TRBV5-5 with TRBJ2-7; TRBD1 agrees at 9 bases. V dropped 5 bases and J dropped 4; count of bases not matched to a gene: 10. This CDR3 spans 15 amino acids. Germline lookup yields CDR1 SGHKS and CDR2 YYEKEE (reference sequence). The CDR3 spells CASRGWDRVSYEQYF. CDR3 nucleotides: TGTGCCAGCAGAGGTTGGGACAGGGTCTCGTACGAGCAGTACTTC.

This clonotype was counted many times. The CDR3 sequence is CASSGGRPMLTQYF. Written as DNA, the CDR3 is TGTGCCAGCAGTGGCGGGAGGCCGATGTTGACGCAGTATTTT. The rearrangement joins TRBV2 to TRBJ2-3; 8 nucleotides align to TRBD2. The trim removed 4 bases at V and 9 bases at J, leaving 9 bases unmatched. Germline CDR1 SNHLY, CDR2 FYNNEI. The CDR3 is 14 residues long. Using reference TRBV2 and TRBJ2-3 for the parts outside the CDR3, the full variable domain is EPEVTQTPSHQVTQMGQEVILRCVPISNHLYFYWYRQILGQKVEFLVSFYNNEISEKSEIFDDQFSVERPDGSNFTLKIRSTKLEDSAMYFCASSGGRPMLTQYFGPGTRLTVL.

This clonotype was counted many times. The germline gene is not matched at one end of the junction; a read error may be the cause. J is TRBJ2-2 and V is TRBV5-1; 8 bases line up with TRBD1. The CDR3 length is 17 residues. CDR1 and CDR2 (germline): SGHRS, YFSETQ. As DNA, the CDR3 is TGCGCCAGCGGCTTGTGGCAGGGGGCAGGGTACACCGGGGAGCTGTTTTTT. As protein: CASGLWQGAGYTGELFF.

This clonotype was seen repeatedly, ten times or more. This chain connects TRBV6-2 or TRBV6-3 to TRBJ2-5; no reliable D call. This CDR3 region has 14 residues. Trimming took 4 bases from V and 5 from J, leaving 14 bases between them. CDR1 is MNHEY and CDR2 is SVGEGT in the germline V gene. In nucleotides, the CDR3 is TGTGCCAGCAGTTTATCCCGCGGCTGGGAGACCCAGTACTTC. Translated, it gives CASSLSRGWETQYF.

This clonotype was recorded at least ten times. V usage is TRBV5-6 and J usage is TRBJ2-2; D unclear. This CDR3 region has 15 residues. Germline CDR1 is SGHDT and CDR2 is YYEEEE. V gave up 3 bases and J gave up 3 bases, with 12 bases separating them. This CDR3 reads CASSSPSFDTGELFF. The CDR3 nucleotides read TGTGCCAGCAGCTCCCCGAGTTTCGACACCGGGGAGCTGTTTTTT.

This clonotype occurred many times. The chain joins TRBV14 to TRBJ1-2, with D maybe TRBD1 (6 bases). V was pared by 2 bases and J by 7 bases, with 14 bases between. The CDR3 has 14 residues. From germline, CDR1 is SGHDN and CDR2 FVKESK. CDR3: CASSQSPGARGYTF. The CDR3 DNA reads TGTGCCAGCAGCCAAAGTCCGGGGGCGCGTGGCTACACCTTC. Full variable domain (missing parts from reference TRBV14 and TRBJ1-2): EAGVTQFPSHSVIEKGQTVTLRCDPISGHDNLYWYRRVMGKEIKFLLHFVKESKQDESGMPNNRFLAERTGGTYSTLKVQPAELEDSGVYFCASSQSPGARGYTFGSGTRLTVV.

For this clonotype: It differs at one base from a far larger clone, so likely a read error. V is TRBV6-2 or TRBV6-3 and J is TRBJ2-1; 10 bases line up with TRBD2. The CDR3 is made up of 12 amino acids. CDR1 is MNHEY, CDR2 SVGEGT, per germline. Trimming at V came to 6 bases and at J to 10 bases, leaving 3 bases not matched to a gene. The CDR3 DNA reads TGTGCCAGCAGACGACTAGCGGGCGAGCAGTTCTTC. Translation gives CASRRLAGEQFF.

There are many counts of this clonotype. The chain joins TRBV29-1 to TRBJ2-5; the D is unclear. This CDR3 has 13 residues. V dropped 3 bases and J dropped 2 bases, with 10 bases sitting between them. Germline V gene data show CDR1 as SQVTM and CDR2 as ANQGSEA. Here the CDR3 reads CSVDSTVQETQYF. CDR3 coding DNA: TGCAGCGTTGATTCTACTGTTCAAGAGACCCAGTACTTC.

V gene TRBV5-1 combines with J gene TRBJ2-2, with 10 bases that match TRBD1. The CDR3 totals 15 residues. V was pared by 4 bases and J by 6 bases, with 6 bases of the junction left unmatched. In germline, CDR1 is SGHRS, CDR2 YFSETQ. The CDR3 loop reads CASSISGTGAGELFF. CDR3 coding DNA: TGCGCCAGCAGCATCTCCGGGACAGGGGCCGGGGAGCTGTTTTTT.

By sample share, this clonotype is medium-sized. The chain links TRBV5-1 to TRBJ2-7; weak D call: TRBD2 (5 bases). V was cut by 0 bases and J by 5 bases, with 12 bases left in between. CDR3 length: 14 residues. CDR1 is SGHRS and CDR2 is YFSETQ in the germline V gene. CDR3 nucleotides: TGCGCCAGCAGCTTGGGAGGGCCCCAAAACGAGCAGTACTTC. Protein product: CASSLGGPQNEQYF.

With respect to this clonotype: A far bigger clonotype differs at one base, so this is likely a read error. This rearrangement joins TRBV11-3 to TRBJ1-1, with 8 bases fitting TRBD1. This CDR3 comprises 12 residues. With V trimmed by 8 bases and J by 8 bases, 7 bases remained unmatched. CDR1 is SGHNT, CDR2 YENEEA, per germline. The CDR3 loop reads CASGVDREEAFF. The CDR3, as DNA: TGTGCCAGCGGCGTGGACAGGGAAGAAGCTTTCTTT.

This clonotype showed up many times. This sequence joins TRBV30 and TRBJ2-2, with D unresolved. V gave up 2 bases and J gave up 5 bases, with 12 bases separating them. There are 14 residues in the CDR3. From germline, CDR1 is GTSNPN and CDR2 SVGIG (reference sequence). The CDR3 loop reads CAWSPPPDTGELFF. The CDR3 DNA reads TGTGCCTGGAGTCCACCCCCCGATACCGGGGAGCTGTTTTTT.

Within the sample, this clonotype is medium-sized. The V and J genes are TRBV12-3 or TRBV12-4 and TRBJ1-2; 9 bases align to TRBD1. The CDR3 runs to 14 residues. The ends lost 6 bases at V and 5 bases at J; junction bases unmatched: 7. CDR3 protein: CASSRTGDLYGYTF. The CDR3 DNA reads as TGTGCCAGCAGCCGGACAGGGGATTTATATGGCTACACCTTC.

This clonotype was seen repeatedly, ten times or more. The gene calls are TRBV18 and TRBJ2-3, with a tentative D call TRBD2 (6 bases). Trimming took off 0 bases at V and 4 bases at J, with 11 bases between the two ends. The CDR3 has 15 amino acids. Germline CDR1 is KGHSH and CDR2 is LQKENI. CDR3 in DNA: TGTGCCAGCTCACCACCGGCAGGGAGGCCAGATACGCAGTATTTT. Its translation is CASSPPAGRPDTQYF.